Below are 6 T cell receptor beta chains sequenced from a single sample in a study of Ad26.COV2.S vaccination and SARS-CoV-2 variants. Here immunoSEQ multiplex PCR was the method, and the copy in TCRdb shows in-frame clones only, minus some. The sample consists of some 240,000 clones, roughly nine tenths of them appearing once. As to treatment: 15 to 20 received Ad26.COV2.S at low or high dose, single or two shots; several received placebo; per-sample allocation not given. Material that was analyzed had been drawn on day 63 after the first vaccine or placebo injection. Specimen: peripheral blood, collected in a trial of Ad26.COV2.S vaccine versus placebo. All receptors derive from a person aged 18 to 59 who received the Ad26.COV2.S COVID-19 vaccine or a placebo.

The V gene is TRBV6-2 or TRBV6-3, the J gene TRBJ1-2; TRBD1 matches 10 bases. Trimming cost V 4 bases and J 4 bases; bases outside gene matches: 3. This CDR3 region has 14 residues. Per the germline V gene, CDR1 is MNHEY and CDR2 is SVGEGT. The DNA for the CDR3 is TGTGCCAGCAGTTTCCGGACAGGGGGCTATGGCTACACCTTC. This encodes CASSFRTGGYGYTF.

This clone was counted only a few times. The chain joins TRBV3-1 (or the pseudogene TRBV3-2) to TRBJ1-1; tentative D call: TRBD1 (5 bases). V was trimmed by 4 bases and J by 7 bases, leaving 16 bases between them. Per the germline V gene, CDR1 is LGHDT and CDR2 is YNNKEL (reference sequence). The CDR3 sequence is 14 residues long. The CDR3 DNA follows: TGTGCCAGCAGCCTCGGGACCGCCAGCTATGAAGCTTTCTTT. Its protein is CASSLGTASYEAFF.

The V call is TRBV27, the J call TRBJ1-1; D is undetermined. Germline assignment: CDR1 MNHEY and CDR2 SMNVEV (reference sequence). The CDR3 totals 13 residues. V lost 3 bases and J lost 1, with 6 bases in between. CDR3 region: CASSLQTNTEAFF. The DNA of the CDR3 is TGTGCCAGCAGTTTGCAAACGAACACTGAAGCTTTCTTT.

The rearrangement joins TRBV12-3 or TRBV12-4 to TRBJ1-6; D gene ambiguous. The V gene lost 4 bases and the J gene lost 14 bases, with 12 bases spanning the gap. The CDR3 is 12 residues long. The CDR3 here is CASSSDGRALHF. Here the CDR3 DNA reads TGTGCCAGCAGTTCCGATGGCAGAGCCCTCCACTTT.

V gene TRBV27 combines with J gene TRBJ2-7; D unresolved. From germline, CDR1 is MNHEY and CDR2 SMNVEV (reference sequence). V lost 2 bases, J lost 3 bases, and 8 bases lay in between. The length of the CDR3 is 13 residues. This CDR3 reads CASSLRTDYEQYF. CDR3 coding DNA: TGTGCCAGCAGTTTAAGGACCGACTACGAGCAGTACTTC.

J is TRBJ1-3 and V is TRBV29-1; the D gene is possibly TRBD1 (5 bases). Trimming pared 6 bases from V and 2 bases from J, leaving 14 bases between. The CDR3 runs 14 residues. The V gene's germline CDR1 is SQVTM and CDR2 ANQGSEA. CDR3 in amino acids: CSVGGGTAGNTIYF. The CDR3 DNA follows: TGCAGCGTCGGTGGGGGAACGGCTGGAAACACCATATATTTT.